These T cell receptor beta chains were read from a single sample in a study of PD-1 blockade in classical Hodgkin lymphoma. Sequenced by immunoSEQ multiplex PCR; TCRdb stores in-frame clones only, minus some. This repertoire shows around 50,000 clones, approximately 90% found once; its top ten account for around 9.3%. The specimen was peripheral blood mononuclear cells (PBMCs), collected before the second cycle of nivolumab. These receptors all stem from a human donor with classical Hodgkin lymphoma. Both conserved end residues are part of each CDR3. A D gene is named only where the DNA matches it firmly. The listing skips clone size in some rows; elsewhere it reads once, few, many or a size class.

length: 14; J: TRBJ2-7; D: -; V: TRBV18; size: -; CDR3: CASSPDARLGEQYF; DNA: TGTGCCAGCTCACCGGATGCGCGGTTGGGGGAGCAGTACTTC
length: 16; J: TRBJ2-7; D: TRBD2; V: TRBV13; size: -; CDR3: CASSPRGSGENYEQYF; DNA: TGTGCCAGCAGCCCCCGTGGTAGCGGGGAGAACTACGAGCAGTACTTC
length: 15; J: TRBJ1-6; D: -; V: TRBV5-1; size: -; CDR3: CASRPTGGDMTPLHF; DNA: TGCGCCAGCAGGCCGACAGGAGGGGACATGACACCCCTCCACTTT
length: 11; J: TRBJ1-1; D: -; V: TRBV5-6; size: -; CDR3: CASSRNIEAFF; DNA: TGTGCCAGCAGCCGAAATATTGAAGCTTTCTTT
length: 16; J: TRBJ2-5; D: -; V: TRBV5-1; size: -; CDR3: CASSLVSGEYQETQYF; DNA: TGCGCCAGCAGCTTGGTTTCAGGGGAGTACCAAGAGACCCAGTACTTC
length: 14; J: TRBJ2-3; D: -; V: TRBV5-4; size: -; CDR3: CASSLEPRADTQYF; DNA: TGTGCCAGCAGCCTAGAACCTCGGGCAGATACGCAGTATTTT
length: 13; J: TRBJ2-3; D: -; V: TRBV7-9; size: once; CDR3: CASSSIGPDTQYF; DNA: TGTGCCAGCAGCAGCATTGGCCCAGATACGCAGTATTTT
length: 14; J: TRBJ1-2; D: -; V: TRBV6-5; size: -; CDR3: CASSYTQTHYGYTF; DNA: TGTGCCAGCAGTTACACCCAGACTCACTATGGCTACACCTTC
length: 16; J: TRBJ2-3; D: -; V: TRBV19; size: -; CDR3: CASSRLNRPSTDTQYF; DNA: TGTGCCAGTAGTAGACTAAACCGGCCAAGCACAGATACGCAGTATTTT
length: 14; J: TRBJ2-3; D: -; V: TRBV7-6; size: -; CDR3: CASSFSIVTDTQYF; DNA: TGTGCCAGCAGCTTCAGTATTGTCACAGATACGCAGTATTTT
length: 15; J: TRBJ1-4; D: -; V: TRBV9; size: -; CDR3: CASSSRDKGSRKLFF; DNA: TGTGCCAGCAGCAGCCGGGACAAAGGGTCTCGAAAACTGTTTTTT
length: 17; J: TRBJ2-1; D: TRBD2; V: TRBV15; size: -; CDR3: CATSRESLAASLNEQFF; DNA: TGTGCCACCAGCAGAGAAAGCCTAGCGGCCTCTCTAAATGAGCAGTTCTTC
length: 17; J: TRBJ2-1; D: -; V: TRBV21-1; size: -; CDR3: CASSWSGSRIFYNEQFF; DNA: TGTGCCAGCAGCTGGTCGGGGTCAAGGATTTTCTACAATGAGCAGTTCTTC
length: 18; J: TRBJ1-5; D: -; V: TRBV19; size: -; CDR3: CASTPGAGTDYSNQPQHF; DNA: TGTGCCAGTACCCCGGGTGCCGGGACCGACTATAGCAATCAGCCCCAGCATTTT
length: 16; J: TRBJ1-1; D: TRBD1; V: TRBV7-3; size: -; CDR3: CASSPHRTGGGTEAFF; DNA: TGTGCCAGCAGCCCACACCGGACAGGGGGGGGCACTGAAGCTTTCTTT
length: 12; J: TRBJ2-7; D: -; V: TRBV5-1; size: -; CDR3: CASSFSGGEQYF; DNA: TGCGCCAGCAGCTTCTCGGGCGGAGAGCAGTACTTC
length: 15; J: TRBJ2-6; D: -; V: TRBV19; size: -; CDR3: CASSTSPTGANVLTF; DNA: TGTGCCAGTAGTACCTCTCCTACCGGGGCCAACGTCCTGACTTTC
length: 13; J: TRBJ2-5; D: -; V: TRBV28; size: -; CDR3: CASSGTLQETQYF; DNA: TGTGCCAGCAGTGGAACGCTCCAAGAGACCCAGTACTTC
length: 10; J: TRBJ1-4; D: -; V: TRBV20-1; size: -; CDR3: CSALGEKLFF; DNA: TGCAGTGCCCTGGGCGAAAAACTGTTTTTT
length: 14; J: TRBJ2-5; D: -; V: TRBV4-1; size: -; CDR3: CASSQDGTSETQYF; DNA: TGCGCCAGCAGCCAAGACGGGACCTCAGAGACCCAGTACTTC
length: 14; J: TRBJ1-3; D: -; V: TRBV7-9; size: -; CDR3: CASSSGLLKNTIYF; DNA: TGTGCCAGCAGCTCCGGCCTTCTCAAGAACACCATATATTTT
length: 15; J: TRBJ2-7; D: -; V: TRBV27; size: once; CDR3: CASWPTGYLSYEQYF; DNA: TGTGCCAGCTGGCCCACAGGGTACCTCTCCTACGAGCAGTACTTC
length: 16; J: TRBJ2-3; D: TRBD2; V: TRBV11-3; size: -; CDR3: CASSLEAGGGTDTQYF; DNA: TGTGCCAGCAGCTTAGAAGCGGGGGGGGGCACAGATACGCAGTATTTT
length: 16; J: TRBJ2-5; D: -; V: TRBV19; size: once; CDR3: CASSPPGKGGQETQYF; DNA: TGTGCCAGTAGTCCACCGGGTAAGGGGGGCCAAGAGACCCAGTACTTC
length: 16; J: TRBJ2-5; D: TRBD2; V: TRBV7-9; size: -; CDR3: CASSLPYGGAGETQYF; DNA: TGTGCCAGCAGCTTACCCTACGGGGGGGCCGGAGAGACCCAGTACTTC
length: 15; J: TRBJ2-2; D: TRBD1; V: TRBV7-4; size: once; CDR3: CASSVLQGITGELFF; DNA: TGTGCCAGCAGCGTACTACAGGGGATCACCGGGGAGCTGTTTTTT
length: 15; J: TRBJ1-1; D: -; V: TRBV5-1; size: -; CDR3: CASSLLNGVNTEAFF; DNA: TGCGCCAGCAGCTTATTGAATGGGGTGAACACTGAAGCTTTCTTT